The subject of this entry is one T cell receptor (beta chain). What it binds is unknown. Among the donors, all were Caucasian adults who lived in Nashville, Tennessee. The test was conducted at deep level. Sequenced by immunoSEQ multiplex PCR; TCRdb stores in-frame clones only, minus some. The sample shows approximately 640,000 clones, about 90% of them seen only once. This sample was included in a study of shared clonotypes between healthy human individuals. Study at large: CD8 memory received one plate per donor, CD8 naive two, CD4 memory three and CD4 naive three. Findings of the study overall: Against clonotypes common to all four donors, non-shared ones had lower generation probabilities.

The CDR3 totals 13 residues. V shed 4 bases and J shed 4 bases, with 8 bases lying between them. Germline assignment: CDR1 SNHLY and CDR2 FYNNEI. The rearrangement uses TRBV2 and TRBJ2-1; D not certain. Sample: memory CD8+ T cells from PBMCs. Indicated subset: CD45RO+ cells pooled with CCR7-negative TemRA cells. The clonotype comes from a man aged 18 to 29 in good health. Some clones in this sample may be carry-over from other donors' samples. The CDR3 region is CASSGGFYNEQFF. CDR3 nucleotides: TGTGCCAGCAGTGGGGGTTTTTACAATGAGCAGTTCTTC.